The 15 T cell receptor beta chains listed next were all sequenced from one sample in a study of response to subunit inactivated influenza vaccine. TCRdb called the RT-PCR reads again in MiXCR, with one record for every CDR3 protein. The sample has 150,000 to 200,000 distinct CDR3 sequences; around 10% are singletons. This sample comprised CD8+ T cells sorted from PBMCs, obtained about 23 months after vaccination. These receptors were obtained from a man in his fifties or sixties who received an inactivated influenza vaccine.

Many counts were recorded for this clonotype. This sequence joins TRBV21-1 and TRBJ1-5; the table calls TRBD1, which could not be checked here. TRBV21-1 is assigned pseudogene status. The CDR3 covers 17 residues. The CDR3 bases are TGTGCCAGCAGCCCCCCGAGGGGGTATGAGAGCAATCAGCCCCAGCATTTT. Translating it yields CASSPPRGYESNQPQHF.

In this sample, this clonotype turned up many times. One end of the junction is discordant with germline, which a read error may explain. The V gene is TRBV29-1, the J gene TRBJ2-2; TRBD2 matches at 10 bases. The CDR3 length is 16 residues. Germline V gene sequence: CDR1 SQVTM, CDR2 ANQGSEA. This CDR3 is CSAESGLAANTGELFF. CDR3 nucleotides: TGCAGCGCTGAATCCGGACTAGCGGCGAACACCGGGGAGCTGTTTTTT.

This clonotype occurred a few times. The chain is built from TRBV5-1 and TRBJ2-6; 9 bases line up with TRBD1. Trimming removed 3 bases from V and 1 base from J; junction bases left unmatched: 5. CDR1 is SGHRS and CDR2 is YFSETQ in the germline V gene. The CDR3 sequence is 17 residues long. CDR3 protein: CASSWGTGRSGANVLTF. DNA of the CDR3: TGCGCCAGCAGCTGGGGGACAGGGCGGTCTGGGGCCAACGTCCTGACTTTC.

The chain employs TRBV9 and TRBJ2-7, with TRBD2 matching over 7 bases. Per the germline V gene, CDR1 is SGDLS and CDR2 is YYNGEE. Trimming took 1 base from V and 2 from J; bases not matched to a gene: 3. The CDR3 length is 14 residues. The CDR3 loop reads CASSVTSETYEQYF. The CDR3 DNA reads TGTGCCAGCAGCGTAACTAGCGAAACCTACGAGCAGTACTTC.

The chain has TRBV14 and TRBJ2-3, with 11 nucleotides matching TRBD2. This CDR3 has 18 residues. Per the germline V gene, CDR1 is SGHDN and CDR2 is FVKESK. Losses at the gene ends were 2 bases for V and 1 base for J; bases not matched to a gene: 8. The CDR3 nucleotides read TGTGCCAGCAGCCAACTACGACTAGCGGGAAGTCGCACAGATACGCAGTATTTT. Protein sequence: CASSQLRLAGSRTDTQYF.

This chain connects TRBV24-1 to TRBJ2-3; possible D gene TRBD2, 5 bases. The CDR3 contains 16 residues. Trimming removed 6 bases at V and 3 bases at J, with 18 bases between. Germline CDR1 and CDR2: KGHDR and SFDVKD. The CDR3 bases are TGTGCCACCAGTTCGAGGGCCCTAGCCGAGACAGATACGCAGTATTTT. Translating gives CATSSRALAETDTQYF.

V is TRBV20-1 and J is TRBJ2-1, with 8 bases aligning to TRBD2. In germline, CDR1 is DFQATT, CDR2 SNEGSKA (reference sequence). After removal of 0 bases from V and 3 bases from J, the junction contained 4 bases not matched to a gene. The CDR3 covers 15 residues. The CDR3 spells CSARDLSGSYNEQFF. The CDR3 DNA is TGCAGTGCTAGAGATCTAAGCGGGAGCTACAATGAGCAGTTCTTC.

This clonotype was seen ten or more times. The chain has TRBV29-1 and TRBJ2-1; 13 nucleotides match TRBD2. Germline V CDR1 and CDR2: SQVTM, ANQGSEA. The V segment lost 6 bases and the J segment 8 bases; nucleotides outside the gene matches: 4. This CDR3 is 13 amino acids long. The CDR3 reads CSVLAGGPYEQFF. In DNA form, the CDR3 reads TGCAGCGTACTAGCGGGGGGGCCCTATGAGCAGTTCTTC.

This clonotype came up a few times. The J gene is TRBJ1-2, the V gene TRBV28, with 8 nucleotides matching TRBD1. CDR3 length: 15 residues. J gave up 4 bases and V 6 bases, and 10 bases lay outside the gene matches. Looked up from germline, CDR1 is MDHEN and CDR2 is SYDVKM. Here the CDR3 reads CASSTDREPGYGYTF. The CDR3 nucleotides read TGTGCCAGCAGCACGGACAGGGAGCCCGGCTATGGCTACACCTTC.

The chain recombines TRBV4-3 with TRBJ2-7, with 9 bases lining up with TRBD1. Trimming cost V 0 bases and J 3 bases; bases outside gene matches: 15. The CDR3 runs to 19 residues. Germline V lookup: CDR1 LGHNA, CDR2 YSLEER. CDR3 sequence reads: CASSQEAPRDRGVHYEQYF. As DNA, the CDR3 is TGCGCCAGCAGCCAAGAAGCCCCCCGCGACAGGGGGGTCCACTACGAGCAGTACTTC.

The chain employs TRBV7-9 and TRBJ2-3, with D perhaps matching TRBD1 (6 bases). This CDR3 contains 14 residues. The germline V gene has CDR1 SEHNR and CDR2 FQNEAQ (reference sequence). V dropped 7 bases and J dropped 4 bases, with 15 bases sitting between them. The DNA of the CDR3 is TGTGCCAGCACGGAATGGGGGCGAGCAGATACGCAGTATTTT. It translates to CASTEWGRADTQYF.

This clonotype was observed a handful of times. The DNA for the CDR3 is TGTGCCAGCAGCCCCCTCCGCGAGGAGCTGTTTTTT. The encoded protein is CASSPLREELFF. The chain joins TRBV7-9 to TRBJ2-2; no reliable D call. The CDR3 length is 12 residues. The germline CDR1 and CDR2 sequences are SEHNR and FQNEAQ (reference sequence). Trimming cost V 5 bases and J 10 bases, with 11 bases left between them.

The sample holds a few counts of this clonotype. The V and J genes are TRBV19 and TRBJ2-1; D unclear. Per the germline V gene, CDR1 is LNHDA and CDR2 is SQIVND (reference sequence). The ends were cut back, 3 bases at V and 4 bases at J, with 4 bases in the middle. The CDR3 covers 12 residues. CDR3: CASSIGYNEQFF. As DNA, the CDR3 is TGTGCCAGTAGTATTGGGTACAATGAGCAGTTCTTC.

In this sample, this clonotype turned up a few times. The chain couples TRBV6-2 or TRBV6-3 to TRBJ2-7; perhaps TRBD2 as D (7 bases). V was trimmed by 0 bases and J by 5 bases, leaving 14 bases between them. Germline V gene data show CDR1 as MNHEY and CDR2 as SVGEGT. The CDR3 has 15 residues. CDR3 sequence (DNA): TGTGCCAGCAGTTACTCGAACAGGGAGGGTGACGAGCAGTACTTC. Protein sequence: CASSYSNREGDEQYF.

This clonotype was observed a few times. V gene TRBV7-9 combines with J gene TRBJ1-1; D is perhaps TRBD1 (5 bases). CDR1 is SEHNR and CDR2 is FQNEAQ in the germline V gene (reference sequence). This CDR3 region has 13 residues. Trimming took off 1 base at V and 2 bases at J, with 5 bases between the two ends. The CDR3 coding sequence is TGTGCCAGCAGCTTAGGGACAAACACTGAAGCTTTCTTT. Encoded protein: CASSLGTNTEAFF. Combining the CDR3 with reference TRBV7-9 and TRBJ1-1 gives the whole variable domain DTGVSQNPRHKITKRGQNVTFRCDPISEHNRLYWYRQTLGQGPEFLTYFQNEAQLEKSRLLSDRFSAERPKGSFSTLEIQRTEQGDSAMYLCASSLGTNTEAFFGQGTRLTVV.